These 3 T cell receptor beta chains came from one sample sequenced in a study of T cells in localized non-small cell lung cancer. Method: immunoSEQ multiplex PCR; TCRdb's copy keeps in-frame clones and lacks some. In the table there are roughly 2,000 clones, over 20% of which are singletons. The sample was lung tumor tissue, taken before any cancer treatment. The source is an older male donor with stage II lung adenocarcinoma.

Within the sample, this clone is medium-sized. V gene TRBV6-8 combines with J gene TRBJ2-5; D is tentatively TRBD1 or TRBD2 (6 bases each). Per the germline V gene, CDR1 is MNHGY and CDR2 is SAAAGT. Between the trimmed V and J ends, which lost 1 base and 5 bases, there was a span of 8 bases. The CDR3 extends over 13 amino acids. As DNA, the CDR3 is TGTGCCAGCAGTTACTTAGGGGGGGAGACCCAGTACTTC. Translation gives CASSYLGGETQYF.

This clone was observed a handful of times. V gene TRBV6-8 combines with J gene TRBJ1-1, with a weak D call TRBD1 (5 bases). CDR3 size: 13 residues. Trimming took off 7 bases at V and 1 base at J, with 10 bases between the two ends. Germline V gives CDR1 MNHGY, CDR2 SAAAGT. The CDR3 loop reads CASNEGANTEAFF. The CDR3 DNA reads TGTGCCAGCAACGAAGGGGCGAACACTGAAGCTTTCTTT.

Relative to its sample, this clone is large. The rearrangement uses TRBV25-1 and TRBJ2-3; D might be TRBD1 (6 bases). This CDR3 region has 14 residues. V lost 5 bases to trimming and J lost 2 bases, with 11 bases between them. The germline V gene encodes CDR1 MGHDK and CDR2 SYGVNS. The DNA of the CDR3 is TGTGCCAGCAGTCTTGGGGACAACACAGATACGCAGTATTTT. Residues: CASSLGDNTDTQYF. The full variable domain, in which reference TRBV25-1 and TRBJ2-3 provide the parts outside the CDR3, is EADIYQTPRYLVIGTGKKITLECSQTMGHDKMYWYQQDPGMELHLIHYSYGVNSTEKGDLSSESTVSRIRTEHFPLTLESARPSHTSQYLCASSLGDNTDTQYFGPGTRLTVL.